These 24 T cell receptor beta chains were sequenced from one sample in a study of blood T cell repertoires in COVID-19. The data were produced by immunoSEQ multiplex PCR, yet TCRdb's version contains in-frame clones alone and is incomplete. The data contain about 330,000 clones, approximately 84% of them seen just once; the ten biggest clones take up roughly 1%. What was sequenced was PBMCs or T cells enriched from blood (not recorded which). The receptors were gathered from a woman between 25 and 40 years old who had recovered from COVID-19.

The chain recombines TRBV5-1 with TRBJ1-2; TRBD1 matches at 8 bases. Trimming took 5 bases from V and 4 from J; bases not matched to a gene: 10. The CDR3 has 15 residues. Germline V gene sequence: CDR1 SGHRS, CDR2 YFSETQ. CDR3 loop: CASRTGTGPFYGYTF. As DNA, the CDR3 is TGCGCCAGCAGGACCGGGACAGGACCCTTCTATGGCTACACCTTC.

The chain is built from TRBV7-8 and TRBJ2-5; D unclear. Germline V gene data show CDR1 as SGHVS and CDR2 as FQNEAQ. Trimming left V 1 base short and J 6 bases short, with 12 bases between. CDR3 size: 14 residues. CDR3 sequence: CASSLDTGSQTQYF. The CDR3 region has the DNA TGTGCCAGCAGCTTAGATACGGGTAGCCAGACCCAGTACTTC.

The chain couples TRBV27 to TRBJ2-3; 7 bases align to TRBD1. The CDR3 totals 12 residues. Germline CDR1 and CDR2: MNHEY and SMNVEV (reference sequence). V lost 4 bases to trimming and J lost 9 bases; unmatched junction nucleotides: 4. The CDR3 DNA reads TGTGCCAGCAGTTCACAGGGGATCACGCAGTATTTT. Protein sequence: CASSSQGITQYF.

The gene calls are TRBV7-8 and TRBJ1-6, with TRBD1 matching over 7 bases. V trimming: 2 bases; J trimming: 3 bases; junction bases outside the gene matches: 4. Germline V gene lookup returns CDR1 SGHVS and CDR2 FQNEAQ. CDR3 length equals 16 residues. The CDR3, as DNA: TGTGCCAGCAGCTTAACGACAGGGAGCTATAATTCACCCCTCCACTTT. It specifies CASSLTTGSYNSPLHF.

The genes are TRBV20-1 and TRBJ1-3; 8 bases align to TRBD1. CDR3 length equals 14 residues. J was trimmed by 4 bases and V by 3 bases; bases with no gene match: 5. Germline V gives CDR1 DFQATT, CDR2 SNEGSKA (reference sequence). CDR3 bases: TGCAGTGCTAGTCAGGGGGCAACCGGAAACACCATATATTTT. This gives the protein CSASQGATGNTIYF.

This clone was observed a single time. The chain links TRBV28 to TRBJ1-2; D is perhaps TRBD1 (6 bases). V lost 5 bases and J 5 bases, leaving 18 bases between the germline ends. From germline, CDR1 is MDHEN and CDR2 SYDVKM. The CDR3 is 15 amino acids. The CDR3 loop reads CASSPARGFGYGYTF. In nucleotides, the CDR3 is TGTGCCAGCAGTCCGGCCAGGGGTTTCGGGTATGGCTACACCTTC.

The chain employs TRBV6-6 and TRBJ1-6; D might be TRBD1 (6 bases). V shed 8 bases and J shed 13 bases, with 24 bases lying between them. CDR3 length: 15 amino acids. The V gene's germline CDR1 is MNHNY and CDR2 SVGAGI (reference sequence). The CDR3 spells CASEELQGEVGPLHF. CDR3 nucleotides: TGTGCCAGCGAAGAACTACAGGGTGAGGTCGGCCCCCTCCACTTT.

This chain uses TRBV4-2 with TRBJ2-2; the D gene is possibly TRBD1 (5 bases). Germline V gives CDR1 LGHNA, CDR2 YNFKEQ. V was cut by 0 bases and J by 5 bases, with 10 bases left in between. The CDR3 has 15 residues. The CDR3 DNA follows: TGTGCCAGCAGCCAAGACAGGGTTGCGACCGGGGAGCTGTTTTTT. Its translation: CASSQDRVATGELFF.

The V and J genes are TRBV4-3 and TRBJ1-3, with D unresolved. The V gene lost 2 bases and the J gene lost 0 bases, with 8 bases spanning the gap. This CDR3 contains 15 residues. The germline V gene has CDR1 LGHNA and CDR2 YSLEER. The CDR3 nucleotides read TGCGCCAGCAGCCAATCTACAGCCTCTGGAAACACCATATATTTT. As protein: CASSQSTASGNTIYF.

J is TRBJ2-3 and V is TRBV30, with TRBD1 matching over 7 bases. CDR1 GTSNPN and CDR2 SVGIG come from the germline V gene (reference sequence). V lost 3 bases and J lost 3; bases outside the gene matches: 9. The CDR3 consists of 15 residues. Here the CDR3 reads CAWSPTTGKTDTQYF. The CDR3 nucleotides read TGTGCCTGGAGCCCGACGACAGGGAAAACAGATACGCAGTATTTT.

The CDR3 sequence is CSVLQGTGGYTF. CDR3 DNA sequence: TGCAGCGTTTTACAGGGGACTGGGGGCTACACCTTC. The rearrangement links TRBV29-1 to TRBJ1-2; 7 bases agree with TRBD1. The V and J ends lost 5 bases and 8 bases, in that order; junction bases with no gene match: 8. The CDR3 consists of 12 residues. Looked up from germline, CDR1 is SQVTM and CDR2 is ANQGSEA. The full variable domain, completed using reference TRBV29-1 and TRBJ1-2, is SAVISQKPSRDICQRGTSLTIQCQVDSQVTMMFWYRQQPGQSLTLIATANQGSEATYESGFVIDKFPISRPNLTFSTLTVSNMSPEDSSIYLCSVLQGTGGYTFGSGTRLTVV.

This rearrangement joins TRBV7-9 to TRBJ2-5; D is possibly TRBD2 (5 bases). CDR1 SEHNR and CDR2 FQNEAQ come from the germline V gene (reference sequence). The CDR3 contains 16 residues. V was cut by 5 bases and J by 1 base, with 17 bases left in between. This CDR3 is CASSLLHPGSQETQYF. The CDR3 DNA follows: TGTGCCAGCAGCCTACTCCACCCTGGGAGCCAAGAGACCCAGTACTTC.

The V call is TRBV2, the J call TRBJ2-7, with TRBD2 matching over 11 bases. CDR3 size: 16 residues. In germline, CDR1 is SNHLY, CDR2 FYNNEI. Trimming took 7 bases from V and 0 from J; bases not matched to a gene: 8. CDR3 loop: CASNPSGGPSSYEQYF. Written as DNA, the CDR3 is TGTGCCAGCAACCCTAGCGGGGGGCCCAGCTCCTACGAGCAGTACTTC.

The chain couples TRBV11-3 to TRBJ2-1, with 10 bases fitting TRBD1. Looked up from germline, CDR1 is SGHNT and CDR2 is YENEEA. The V and J ends lost 0 bases and 6 bases, in that order; junction bases with no gene match: 2. This CDR3 has 15 amino acids. Here the CDR3 DNA reads TGTGCCAGCAGCTTAGATCGGGACAGGGGCAATGAGCAGTTCTTC. Amino acid sequence: CASSLDRDRGNEQFF.

The CDR3 sequence: CASSLYGQGNQPQHF. The DNA of the CDR3 is TGTGCCAGCAGCTTATACGGACAGGGCAATCAGCCCCAGCATTTT. The V gene is TRBV7-2, the J gene TRBJ1-5, with 7 bases matching TRBD1. Trimming removed 2 bases from V and 2 bases from J; junction bases left unmatched: 3. Germline V gene lookup returns CDR1 SGHTA and CDR2 FQGNSA. The CDR3 length is 15 residues.

The CDR3 DNA follows: TGTGCCAGCAGCGCGACAGGAGATTCACCCCTCCACTTT. Translating it yields CASSATGDSPLHF. The V and J genes are TRBV9 and TRBJ1-6, with D tentatively TRBD1 (6 bases). This CDR3 has 13 residues. With 3 bases removed from V and 8 bases from J, the gap between germline ends came to 9 bases. CDR1 is SGDLS, CDR2 YYNGEE, per germline.

V is TRBV2 and J is TRBJ1-4; TRBD1 aligns across 9 bases. The trim removed 7 bases at V and 8 bases at J, leaving 8 bases unmatched. This CDR3 contains 14 residues. Germline V gives CDR1 SNHLY, CDR2 FYNNEI. CDR3 sequence reads: CASTPQGAHEKLFF. DNA for the CDR3: TGTGCCAGCACTCCACAGGGGGCGCACGAAAAACTGTTTTTT.

The rearrangement links TRBV28 to TRBJ2-1, with TRBD2 identical over 8 bases. Germline V CDR1 and CDR2: MDHEN, SYDVKM. With V trimmed by 3 bases and J by 4 bases, 8 bases remained unmatched. The CDR3 has 16 residues. The CDR3: CASSLGGLDGYNEQFF. CDR3 in DNA: TGTGCCAGCAGTTTGGGGGGACTAGACGGGTACAATGAGCAGTTCTTC.

V gene TRBV30 combines with J gene TRBJ2-5; TRBD2 might be the D (5 bases). This CDR3 contains 15 residues. The germline CDR1 and CDR2 sequences are GTSNPN and SVGIG (reference sequence). V was pared by 0 bases and J by 2 bases, with 13 bases between. The CDR3 DNA sequence: TGTGCCTGGAGTGTTATCGGGGTCGGGCAAGAGACCCAGTACTTC. Protein sequence: CAWSVIGVGQETQYF.

The CDR3 region has the DNA TGTGCCAGCAGTCTACGTACGAGCGGGGTTTTTAGCTCCTACAATGAGCAGTTCTTC. Its translation is CASSLRTSGVFSSYNEQFF. V is TRBV6-6 and J is TRBJ2-1; 7 bases align to TRBD2. From germline, CDR1 is MNHNY and CDR2 SVGAGI (reference sequence). CDR3 length: 19 residues. Germline trimming cut 5 bases from V and 0 bases from J; bases unmatched to any gene: 16.

The chain carries TRBV4-3 and TRBJ2-1, with 11 bases fitting TRBD2. CDR1 and CDR2 (germline): LGHNA, YSLEER. This CDR3 spans 17 amino acids. J was trimmed by 7 bases and V by 1 base; bases with no gene match: 9. The DNA of the CDR3 is TGCGCCAGCAGCCAAGCTTATAGCGGGGGGGCCAAGAATGAGCAGTTCTTC. Protein sequence: CASSQAYSGGAKNEQFF.

V gene TRBV4-1 combines with J gene TRBJ2-5; possibly TRBD2 for D (5 bases). Trimming shortened V by 0 bases and J by 5 bases, and 19 bases separated the two germline ends. CDR3 size: 17 residues. Per germline, CDR1 MGHRA and CDR2 YSYEKL. The CDR3 DNA is TGCGCCAGCAGCCAAGATGGTTCAGGACTCCTGATGGAGACCCAGTACTTC. This codes for CASSQDGSGLLMETQYF.

The V call is TRBV11-1, the J call TRBJ2-7; D is perhaps TRBD2 (6 bases). The V end lost 1 base, the J end lost 7 bases, and 11 bases lay between the germline ends. The CDR3 runs 13 residues. Germline lookup yields CDR1 SGHAT and CDR2 FQDESV (reference sequence). CDR3 nucleotide sequence: TGTGCCAGCAGCTTAGACGAGGCGGGAGAGCAGTACTTC. Its translation is CASSLDEAGEQYF. Full variable domain (remainder filled in from reference TRBV11-1 and TRBJ2-7): EAEVAQSPRYKITEKSQAVAFWCDPISGHATLYWYRQILGQGPELLVQFQDESVVDDSQLPKDRFSAERLKGVDSTLKIQPAELGDSAMYLCASSLDEAGEQYFGPGTRLTVT.

This clone was counted only a few times. This rearrangement joins TRBV7-9 to TRBJ2-2, with 7 bases identical to TRBD1. Germline CDR1 reads SEHNR; CDR2 reads FQNEAQ (reference sequence). Trimming removed 7 bases from V and 4 bases from J; junction bases left unmatched: 9. The CDR3 runs to 15 residues. CDR3 loop: CASTTRDSPTGELFF. DNA of the CDR3: TGTGCCAGCACCACCCGGGACAGCCCCACCGGGGAGCTGTTTTTT.